The T cell receptor beta chain under discussion was sequenced for a study of shared clonotypes between healthy human individuals. TCRdb's copy holds only in-frame clones and misses some; the assay was immunoSEQ multiplex PCR. The repertoire holds about 450,000 clones, around 79% seen once, with 13% in the top ten. The germline V gene encodes CDR1 SGHDT and CDR2 YYEEEE. V lost 3 bases and J lost 0, with 12 bases in between. This CDR3 region has 15 residues. This clone was observed at least ten times. The same CDR3 also results from other DNA sequences found in this sample. The rearrangement links TRBV5-6 to TRBJ2-5, with D tentatively TRBD1 (6 bases). The sequenced sample consisted of PBMCs. This clonotype was obtained from a middle-aged woman in good health. Some clones in this sample may be carry-over from other donors' samples. The chain's CDR3 is CASSSTRGYQETQYF. In nucleotides, the CDR3 is TGTGCCAGCAGCTCAACTAGGGGGTACCAAGAGACCCAGTACTTC.